This TCR beta chain comes out of a study of blood T cell repertoires in COVID-19. Overall study context: From the United States, Italy and Spain came samples of acute and convalescent COVID-19.

This clone has at least ten counts. As originally analysed: Reference gene primers were amplified, and this amplification served to estimate nucleated cell counts. Produced via immunoSEQ multiplex PCR; TCRdb's table is partial and in-frame only. That table is the source of V, J and clone size, and D and trimming were worked out from the DNA. The sample lists 200,000 to 250,000 clones, 88% seen once, with around 1.5% in the top ten. Trimming took off 4 bases at V and 4 bases at J, with 10 bases between the two ends. The CDR3 consists of 14 residues. Germline-derived CDR1 and CDR2 are SNHLY and FYNNEI. The clonotype originates from a man between 18 and 35 years old with active or convalescent COVID-19. J is TRBJ2-2 and V is TRBV2, with a weak D call TRBD1 (6 bases). The specimen was peripheral blood. The chain's CDR3 is CASSGAGVTGELFF. The DNA for the CDR3 is TGTGCCAGCAGTGGGGCAGGGGTCACCGGGGAGCTGTTTTTT.